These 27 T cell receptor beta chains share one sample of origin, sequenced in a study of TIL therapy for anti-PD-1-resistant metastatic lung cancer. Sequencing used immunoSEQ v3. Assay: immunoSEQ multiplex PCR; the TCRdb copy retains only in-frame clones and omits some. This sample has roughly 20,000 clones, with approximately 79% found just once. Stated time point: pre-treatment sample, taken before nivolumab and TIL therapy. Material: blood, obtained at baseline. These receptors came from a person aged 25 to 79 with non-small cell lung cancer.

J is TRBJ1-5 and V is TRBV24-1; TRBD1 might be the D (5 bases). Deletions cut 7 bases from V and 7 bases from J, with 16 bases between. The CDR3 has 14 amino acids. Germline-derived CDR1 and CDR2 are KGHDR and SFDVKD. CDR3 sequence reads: CATSTSGVQQPQHF. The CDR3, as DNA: TGTGCCACCAGCACATCGGGGGTTCAGCAGCCCCAGCATTTT.

CDR3 sequence reads: CASSERDRAVDEQFF. For the CDR3, the DNA is TGTGCCAGCAGTGAACGGGACAGGGCTGTAGATGAGCAGTTCTTC. The V call is TRBV6-4, the J call TRBJ2-1; 9 bases are a match to TRBD1. Per germline, CDR1 MRHNA and CDR2 SNTAGT. After removal of 3 bases from V and 8 bases from J, the junction contained 8 bases not matched to a gene. This CDR3 is built from 15 residues.

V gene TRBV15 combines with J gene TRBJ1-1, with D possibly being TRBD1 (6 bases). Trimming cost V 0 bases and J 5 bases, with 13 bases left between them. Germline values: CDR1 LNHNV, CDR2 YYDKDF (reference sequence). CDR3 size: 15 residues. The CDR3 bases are TGTGCCACCAGCAGAGATTTCCAGGGGCCTACTGAAGCTTTCTTT. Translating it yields CATSRDFQGPTEAFF.

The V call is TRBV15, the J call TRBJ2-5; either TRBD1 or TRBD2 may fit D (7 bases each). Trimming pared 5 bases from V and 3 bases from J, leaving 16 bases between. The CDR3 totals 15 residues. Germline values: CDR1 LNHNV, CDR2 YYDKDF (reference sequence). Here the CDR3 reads CATSPNRGGKETQYF. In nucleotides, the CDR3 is TGTGCCACCAGCCCGAACAGGGGAGGGAAAGAGACCCAGTACTTC.

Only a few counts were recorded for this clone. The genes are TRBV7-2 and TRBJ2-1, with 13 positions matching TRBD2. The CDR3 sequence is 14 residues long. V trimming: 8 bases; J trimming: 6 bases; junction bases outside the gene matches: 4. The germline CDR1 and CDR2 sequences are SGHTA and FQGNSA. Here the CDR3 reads CASRGTSGVNEQFF. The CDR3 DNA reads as TGTGCCAGCCGCGGGACTAGCGGGGTCAATGAGCAGTTCTTC.

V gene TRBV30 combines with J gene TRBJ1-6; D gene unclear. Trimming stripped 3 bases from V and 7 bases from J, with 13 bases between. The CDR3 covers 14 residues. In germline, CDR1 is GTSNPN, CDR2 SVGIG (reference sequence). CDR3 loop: CAWRRGNGNSPLHF. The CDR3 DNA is TGTGCCTGGAGGCGAGGGAATGGGAATTCACCCCTCCACTTT.

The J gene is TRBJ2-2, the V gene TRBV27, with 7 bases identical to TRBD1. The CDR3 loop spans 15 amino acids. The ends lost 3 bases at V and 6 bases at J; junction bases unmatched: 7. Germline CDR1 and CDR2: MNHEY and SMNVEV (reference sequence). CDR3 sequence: CASSFDRVPAGELFF. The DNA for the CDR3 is TGTGCCAGCAGTTTCGACAGGGTCCCCGCCGGGGAGCTGTTTTTT.

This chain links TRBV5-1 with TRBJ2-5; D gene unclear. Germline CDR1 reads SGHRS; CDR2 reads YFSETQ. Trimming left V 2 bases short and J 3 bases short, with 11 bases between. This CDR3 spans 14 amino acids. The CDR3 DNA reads TGCGCCAGCAGCTTCGGCAGACCCGAAGAGACCCAGTACTTC. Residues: CASSFGRPEETQYF.

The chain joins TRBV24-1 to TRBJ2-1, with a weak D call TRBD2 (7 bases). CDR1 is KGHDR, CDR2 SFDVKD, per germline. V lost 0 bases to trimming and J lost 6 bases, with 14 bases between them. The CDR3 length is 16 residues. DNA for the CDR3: TGTGCCACCAGTGATTTGACAGCGGGACAACTCAATGAGCAGTTCTTC. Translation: CATSDLTAGQLNEQFF.

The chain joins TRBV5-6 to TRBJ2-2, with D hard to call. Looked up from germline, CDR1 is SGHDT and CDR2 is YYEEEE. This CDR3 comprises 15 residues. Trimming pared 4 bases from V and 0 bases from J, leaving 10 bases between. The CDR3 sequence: CASSPRAPNTGELFF. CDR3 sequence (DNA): TGTGCCAGCAGCCCAAGGGCGCCGAACACCGGGGAGCTGTTTTTT.

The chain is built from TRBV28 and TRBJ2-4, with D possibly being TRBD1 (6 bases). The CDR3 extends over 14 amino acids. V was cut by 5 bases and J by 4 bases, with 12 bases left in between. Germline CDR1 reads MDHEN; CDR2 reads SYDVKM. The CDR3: CASSTGWAKNIQYF. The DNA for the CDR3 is TGTGCCAGCAGTACAGGGTGGGCTAAAAACATTCAGTACTTC.

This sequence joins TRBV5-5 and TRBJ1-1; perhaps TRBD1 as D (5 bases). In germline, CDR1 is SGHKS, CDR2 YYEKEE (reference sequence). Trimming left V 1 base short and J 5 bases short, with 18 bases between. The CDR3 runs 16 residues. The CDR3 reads CASSLTWGELRTEAFF. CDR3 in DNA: TGTGCCAGCAGCTTGACCTGGGGGGAGTTGAGAACTGAAGCTTTCTTT. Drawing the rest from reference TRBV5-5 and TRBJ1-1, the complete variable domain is DAGVTQSPTHLIKTRGQQVTLRCSPISGHKSVSWYQQVLGQGPQFIFQYYEKEERGRGNFPDRFSARQFPNYSSELNVNALLLGDSALYLCASSLTWGELRTEAFFGQGTRLTVV.

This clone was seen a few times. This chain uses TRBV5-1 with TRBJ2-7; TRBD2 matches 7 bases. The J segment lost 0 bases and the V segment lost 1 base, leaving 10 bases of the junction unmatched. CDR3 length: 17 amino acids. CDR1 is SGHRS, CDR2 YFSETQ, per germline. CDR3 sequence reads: CASSLRAAGPGSYEQYF. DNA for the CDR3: TGCGCCAGCAGCTTGAGGGCAGCGGGACCGGGCTCCTACGAGCAGTACTTC.

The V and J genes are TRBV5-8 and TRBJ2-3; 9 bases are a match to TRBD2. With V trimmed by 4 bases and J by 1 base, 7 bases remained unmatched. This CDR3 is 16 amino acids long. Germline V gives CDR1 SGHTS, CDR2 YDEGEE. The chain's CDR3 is CASSRASGIRTDTQYF. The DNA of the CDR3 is TGTGCCAGCAGCCGAGCTAGCGGGATCCGCACAGATACGCAGTATTTT.

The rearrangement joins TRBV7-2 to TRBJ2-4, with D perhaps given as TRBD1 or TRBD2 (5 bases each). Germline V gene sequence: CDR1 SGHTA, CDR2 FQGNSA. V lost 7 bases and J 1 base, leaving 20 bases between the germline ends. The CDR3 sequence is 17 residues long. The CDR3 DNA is TGTGCCAGCACCAAAGACCCCTGGGGCGGGGCCAAAAACATTCAGTACTTC. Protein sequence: CASTKDPWGGAKNIQYF.

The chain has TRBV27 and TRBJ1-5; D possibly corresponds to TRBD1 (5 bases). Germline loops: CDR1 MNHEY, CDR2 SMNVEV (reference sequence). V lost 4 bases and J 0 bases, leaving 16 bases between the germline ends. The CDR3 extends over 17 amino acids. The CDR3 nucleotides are TGTGCCAGCAGTTCCTCCCGACAGACTTTTAGCAATCAGCCCCAGCATTTT. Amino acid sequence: CASSSSRQTFSNQPQHF.

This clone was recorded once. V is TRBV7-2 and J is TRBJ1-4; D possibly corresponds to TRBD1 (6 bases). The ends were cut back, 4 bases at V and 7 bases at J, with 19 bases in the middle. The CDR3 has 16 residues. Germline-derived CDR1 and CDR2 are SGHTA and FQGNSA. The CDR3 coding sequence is TGTGCCAGCAGCTCCCCACCAGAGGGGGTTAGTGAAAAACTGTTTTTT. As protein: CASSSPPEGVSEKLFF. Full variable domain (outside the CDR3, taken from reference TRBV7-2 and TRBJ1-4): GAGVSQSPSNKVTEKGKDVELRCDPISGHTALYWYRQSLGQGLEFLIYFQGNSAPDKSGLPSDRFSAERTGGSVSTLTIQRTQQEDSAVYLCASSSPPEGVSEKLFFGSGTQLSVL.

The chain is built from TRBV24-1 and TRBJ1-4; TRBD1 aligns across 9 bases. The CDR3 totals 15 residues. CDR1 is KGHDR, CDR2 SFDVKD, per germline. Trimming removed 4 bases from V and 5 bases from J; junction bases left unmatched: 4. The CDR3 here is CATSENGQGNEKLFF. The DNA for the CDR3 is TGTGCCACCAGTGAGAACGGACAGGGGAATGAAAAACTGTTTTTT.

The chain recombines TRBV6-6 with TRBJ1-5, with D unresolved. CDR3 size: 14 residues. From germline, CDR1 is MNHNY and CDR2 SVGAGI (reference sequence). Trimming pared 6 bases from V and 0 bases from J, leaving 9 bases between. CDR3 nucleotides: TGTGCCAGCAGCCGCCGAGGTAGCAATCAGCCCCAGCATTTT. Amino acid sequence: CASSRRGSNQPQHF.

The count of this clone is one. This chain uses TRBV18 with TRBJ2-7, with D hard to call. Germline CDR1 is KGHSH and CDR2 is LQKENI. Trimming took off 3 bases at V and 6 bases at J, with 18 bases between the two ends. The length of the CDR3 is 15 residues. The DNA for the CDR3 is TGTGCCAGCTCACCCGCAGGCCTTCTCTCTTCCGAGCAGTACTTC. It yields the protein CASSPAGLLSSEQYF.

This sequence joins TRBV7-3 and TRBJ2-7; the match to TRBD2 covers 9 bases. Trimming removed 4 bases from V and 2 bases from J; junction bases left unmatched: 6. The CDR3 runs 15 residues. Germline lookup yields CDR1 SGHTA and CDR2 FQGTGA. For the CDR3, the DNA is TGTGCCAGCAGCTGGGCTAGCGGGGTTCCCTACGAGCAGTACTTC. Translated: CASSWASGVPYEQYF.

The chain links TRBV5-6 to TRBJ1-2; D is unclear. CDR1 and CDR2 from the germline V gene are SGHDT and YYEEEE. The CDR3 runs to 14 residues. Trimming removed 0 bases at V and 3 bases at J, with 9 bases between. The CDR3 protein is CASSLGRVYYGYTF. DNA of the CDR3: TGTGCCAGCAGCTTGGGCCGGGTTTACTATGGCTACACCTTC.

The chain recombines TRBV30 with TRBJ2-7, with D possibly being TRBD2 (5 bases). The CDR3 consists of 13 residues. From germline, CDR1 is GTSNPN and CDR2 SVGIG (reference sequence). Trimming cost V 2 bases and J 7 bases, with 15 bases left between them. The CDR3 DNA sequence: TGTGCCTGGAGTCTAGCTAGATCGGGGGAGCAGTACTTC. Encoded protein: CAWSLARSGEQYF.

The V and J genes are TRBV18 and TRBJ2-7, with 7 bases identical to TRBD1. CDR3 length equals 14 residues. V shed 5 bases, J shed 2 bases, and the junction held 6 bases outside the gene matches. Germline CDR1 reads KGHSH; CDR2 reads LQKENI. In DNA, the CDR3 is TGTGCCAGCTCATCCCGGGACAGCACCTACGAGCAGTACTTC. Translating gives CASSSRDSTYEQYF.

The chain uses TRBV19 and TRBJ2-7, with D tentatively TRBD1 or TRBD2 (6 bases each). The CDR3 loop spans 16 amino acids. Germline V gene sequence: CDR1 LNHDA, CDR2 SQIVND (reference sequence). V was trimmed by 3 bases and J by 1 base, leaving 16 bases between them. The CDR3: CASSITPRGPSYEQYF. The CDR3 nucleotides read TGTGCCAGTAGTATTACCCCCCGGGGGCCATCCTACGAGCAGTACTTC.

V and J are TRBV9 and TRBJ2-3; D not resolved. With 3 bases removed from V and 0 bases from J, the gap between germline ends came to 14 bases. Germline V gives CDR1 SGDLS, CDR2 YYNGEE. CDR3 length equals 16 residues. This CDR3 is CASSGTDWVSTDTQYF. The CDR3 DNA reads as TGTGCCAGCAGCGGGACCGACTGGGTCAGCACAGATACGCAGTATTTT.

CDR3 sequence (DNA): TGCGCCAGCCTCCTACTTGGCTACACCTTC. Translating gives CASLLLGYTF. The chain is built from TRBV5-1 and TRBJ1-2; unclear D gene. With 7 bases removed from V and 7 bases from J, the gap between germline ends came to 8 bases. Looked up from germline, CDR1 is SGHRS and CDR2 is YFSETQ. The CDR3 is 10 amino acids. The entire variable domain, with the rest obtained from reference TRBV5-1 and TRBJ1-2, is as follows: KAGVTQTPRYLIKTRGQQVTLSCSPISGHRSVSWYQQTPGQGLQFLFEYFSETQRNKGNFPGRFSGRQFSNSRSEMNVSTLELGDSALYLCASLLLGYTFGSGTRLTVV.